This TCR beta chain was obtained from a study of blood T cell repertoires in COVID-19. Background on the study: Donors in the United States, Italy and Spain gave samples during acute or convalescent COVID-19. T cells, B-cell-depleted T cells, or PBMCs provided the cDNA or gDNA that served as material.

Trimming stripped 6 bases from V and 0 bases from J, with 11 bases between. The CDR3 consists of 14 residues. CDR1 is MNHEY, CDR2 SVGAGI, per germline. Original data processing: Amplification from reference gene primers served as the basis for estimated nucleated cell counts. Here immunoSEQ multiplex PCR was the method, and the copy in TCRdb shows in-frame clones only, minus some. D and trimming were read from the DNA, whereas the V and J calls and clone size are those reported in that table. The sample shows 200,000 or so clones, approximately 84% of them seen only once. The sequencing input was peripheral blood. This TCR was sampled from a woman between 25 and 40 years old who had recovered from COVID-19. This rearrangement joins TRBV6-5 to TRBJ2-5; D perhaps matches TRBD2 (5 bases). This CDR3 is CASRPTRYQETQYF. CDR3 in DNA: TGTGCCAGCAGACCTACTAGGTACCAAGAGACCCAGTACTTC.